The 10 T cell receptor beta chains below were found in one sample sequenced in a study of blood T cell repertoires in COVID-19. This table comes from immunoSEQ multiplex PCR, and its TCRdb copy is limited to in-frame clones, with some not included. Of around 99,000 clones listed, approximately 90% are singletons. Sequenced material: peripheral blood. These TCRs come from a middle-aged man with active or convalescent COVID-19.

The V call is TRBV7-9, the J call TRBJ1-4; TRBD1 matches at 7 bases. The CDR3 covers 17 residues. CDR1 is SEHNR, CDR2 FQNEAQ, per germline (reference sequence). V lost 4 bases and J lost 0; bases outside the gene matches: 8. The CDR3 spells CASSSRQGLATNEKLFF. DNA for the CDR3: TGTGCCAGCAGCTCTAGACAGGGTTTAGCAACTAATGAAAAACTGTTTTTT.

The rearrangement joins TRBV28 to TRBJ1-1, with D hard to call. Germline CDR1 MDHEN, CDR2 SYDVKM. This CDR3 comprises 11 residues. V was clipped by 9 bases and J by 1 base, with 6 bases between them. This chain's CDR3 is CASGSNTEAFF. Here the CDR3 DNA reads TGTGCCAGTGGCTCGAACACTGAAGCTTTCTTT.

The chain links TRBV7-2 to TRBJ1-6; D is perhaps TRBD1 (5 bases). Germline values: CDR1 SGHTA, CDR2 FQGNSA. Trimming took off 5 bases at V and 11 bases at J, with 22 bases between the two ends. The CDR3 has 16 amino acids. The DNA for the CDR3 is TGTGCCAGCAGCCCTAGGCCGGCAGGGAGGGATCCACCCCTCCACTTT. Protein product: CASSPRPAGRDPPLHF.

For the CDR3, the DNA is TGTGCCAGCAGCTTAGGAGCAGGGGATCAGCCCCAGCATTTT. This codes for CASSLGAGDQPQHF. The rearrangement uses TRBV11-2 and TRBJ1-5, with D possibly TRBD1 on 6 matching bases. Deletions cut 1 base from V and 5 bases from J, with 9 bases between. The germline CDR1 and CDR2 sequences are SGHAT and FQNNGV. The CDR3 is 14 residues long.

The chain employs TRBV29-1 and TRBJ1-2; weak D call: TRBD1 (6 bases). In germline, CDR1 is SQVTM, CDR2 ANQGSEA. V was cut by 7 bases and J by 1 base, with 13 bases left in between. There are 13 residues in the CDR3. The CDR3 DNA follows: TGCAGCGCCGAGGACAGCCGTAACTATGGCTACACCTTC. Its translation is CSAEDSRNYGYTF.

The chain recombines TRBV7-2 with TRBJ1-2, with D hard to call. Germline CDR1 SGHTA, CDR2 FQGNSA. Between the trimmed V and J ends, which lost 5 bases and 5 bases, there was a span of 12 bases. CDR3 length: 13 residues. The CDR3 DNA is TGTGCCAGCAGCGCCCCCGACATTTATGGCTACACCTTC. It yields the protein CASSAPDIYGYTF.

This clone appeared a few times. The chain carries TRBV27 and TRBJ2-7; 13 bases agree with TRBD2. The CDR3 sequence is 15 residues long. V was clipped by 2 bases and J by 7 bases; unmatched bases: 5. Germline V gene sequence: CDR1 MNHEY, CDR2 SMNVEV (reference sequence). Here the CDR3 DNA reads TGTGCCAGCAGTTTAACTAGCGGGAGGGCCGAAGAGCAGTACTTC. Protein sequence: CASSLTSGRAEEQYF.

The gene calls are TRBV4-1 and TRBJ1-2; 8 bases match TRBD1. This CDR3 is built from 15 residues. V was pared by 0 bases and J by 3 bases, with 3 bases of the junction left unmatched. In germline, CDR1 is MGHRA, CDR2 YSYEKL. CDR3 loop: CASSQETGADYGYTF. The CDR3 DNA follows: TGCGCCAGCAGCCAAGAGACAGGGGCTGACTATGGCTACACCTTC.

The V and J genes are TRBV20-1 and TRBJ2-1; D may be TRBD1 (5 bases). Per the germline V gene, CDR1 is DFQATT and CDR2 is SNEGSKA (reference sequence). This CDR3 has 11 residues. V dropped 4 bases and J dropped 7 bases, with 8 bases sitting between them. CDR3 bases: TGCAGTGCTAAGACAGCTAATGAGCAGTTCTTC. Its translation: CSAKTANEQFF.

The chain joins TRBV28 to TRBJ2-3; the D gene is possibly TRBD2 (6 bases). CDR3 size: 15 residues. The germline V and J ends were trimmed by 3 bases and 3 bases, with 13 bases remaining between them. CDR1 is MDHEN, CDR2 SYDVKM, per germline. The CDR3, as DNA: TGTGCCAGCAGTTTTCCGGCGGGAACAACAGATACGCAGTATTTT. Residues: CASSFPAGTTDTQYF.